This T cell receptor (beta chain) was identified during a study of T cells in localized non-small cell lung cancer. Study-wide findings and caveats: Median detection of top 100 tumor clones in adjacent lung was about 52 clones.

Libraries were prepared by immunoSEQ multiplex PCR; TCRdb keeps only in-frame clonotypes and omits some of them. This sample has 50,000 to 75,000 clones, with roughly 90% found just once. For this clone: Its antigen is still unknown.

After removal of 4 bases from V and 6 bases from J, the junction contained 14 bases not matched to a gene. The CDR3 length is 17 residues. CDR1 is LGHNA, CDR2 YSLEER, per germline. The gene calls are TRBV4-3 and TRBJ2-2, with 7 nucleotides matching TRBD2. This clonotype was sampled from a man aged 35 to 69 with stage I squamous cell lung carcinoma. Specimen: peripheral blood, collected before any cancer treatment. The CDR3: CASSPRKDSGPAGELFF. CDR3 bases: TGCGCCAGCAGCCCAAGGAAGGATAGCGGGCCGGCCGGGGAGCTGTTTTTT.